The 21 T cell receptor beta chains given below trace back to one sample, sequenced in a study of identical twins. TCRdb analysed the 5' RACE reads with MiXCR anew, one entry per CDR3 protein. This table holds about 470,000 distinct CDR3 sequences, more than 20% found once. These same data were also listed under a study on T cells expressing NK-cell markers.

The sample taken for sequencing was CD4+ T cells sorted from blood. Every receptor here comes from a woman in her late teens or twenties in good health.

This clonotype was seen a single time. CDR3 region: CSARDAGGGFGYNEQFF. For the CDR3, the DNA is TGCAGTGCTAGAGATGCAGGGGGCGGGTTTGGGTACAATGAGCAGTTCTTC. The chain uses TRBV20-1 and TRBJ2-1; 8 bases are a match to TRBD1. The V gene's germline CDR1 is DFQATT and CDR2 SNEGSKA (reference sequence). This CDR3 has 17 residues. V lost 0 bases to trimming and J lost 4 bases; unmatched junction nucleotides: 11.

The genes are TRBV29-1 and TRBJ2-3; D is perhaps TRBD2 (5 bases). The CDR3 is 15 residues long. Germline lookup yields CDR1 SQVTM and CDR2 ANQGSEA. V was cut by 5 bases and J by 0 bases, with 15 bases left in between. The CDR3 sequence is CSVNSWTASTDTQYF. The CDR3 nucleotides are TGCAGCGTTAATAGCTGGACTGCTAGCACAGATACGCAGTATTTT.

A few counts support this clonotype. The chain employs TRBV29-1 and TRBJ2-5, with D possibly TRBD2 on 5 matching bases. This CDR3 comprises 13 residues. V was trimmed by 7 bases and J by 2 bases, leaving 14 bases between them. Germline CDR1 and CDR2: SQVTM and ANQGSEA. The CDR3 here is CSADRGWQETQYF. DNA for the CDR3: TGCAGCGCTGACCGGGGTTGGCAAGAGACCCAGTACTTC.

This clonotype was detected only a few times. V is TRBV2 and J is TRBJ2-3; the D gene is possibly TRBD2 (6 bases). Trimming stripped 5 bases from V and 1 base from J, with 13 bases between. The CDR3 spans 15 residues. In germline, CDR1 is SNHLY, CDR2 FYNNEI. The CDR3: CASSWGSGGTDTQYF. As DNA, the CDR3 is TGTGCCAGCAGTTGGGGTAGCGGAGGCACAGATACGCAGTATTTT.

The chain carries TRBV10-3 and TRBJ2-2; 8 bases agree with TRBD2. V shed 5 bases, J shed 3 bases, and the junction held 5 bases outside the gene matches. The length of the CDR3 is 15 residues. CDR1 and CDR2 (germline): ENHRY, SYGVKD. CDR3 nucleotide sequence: TGTGCCATCAGTAGCGGGGGACGGGACACCGGGGAGCTGTTTTTT. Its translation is CAISSGGRDTGELFF.

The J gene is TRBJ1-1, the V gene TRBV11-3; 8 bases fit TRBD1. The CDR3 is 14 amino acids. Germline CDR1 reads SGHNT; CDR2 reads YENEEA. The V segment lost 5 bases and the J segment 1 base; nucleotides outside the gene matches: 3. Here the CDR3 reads CASSGQGANTEAFF. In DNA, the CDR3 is TGTGCCAGCAGCGGGCAGGGGGCGAACACTGAAGCTTTCTTT.

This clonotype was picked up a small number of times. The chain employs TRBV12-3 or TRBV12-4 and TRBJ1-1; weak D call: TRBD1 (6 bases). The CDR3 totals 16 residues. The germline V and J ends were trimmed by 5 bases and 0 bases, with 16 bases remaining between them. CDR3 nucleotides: TGTGCCAGCAGTAAAGCTGACAGGTTCATGAACACTGAAGCTTTCTTT. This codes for CASSKADRFMNTEAFF.

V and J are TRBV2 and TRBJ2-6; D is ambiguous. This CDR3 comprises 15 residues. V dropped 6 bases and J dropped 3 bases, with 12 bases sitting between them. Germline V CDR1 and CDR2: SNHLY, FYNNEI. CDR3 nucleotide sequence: TGTGCCAGCAGCCTTGGCTTCATTGGGGCCAACGTCCTGACTTTC. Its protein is CASSLGFIGANVLTF.

CDR3 protein: CSATGLAGGTREQFF. The CDR3 DNA reads as TGCAGTGCCACCGGACTAGCGGGAGGGACTAGGGAGCAGTTCTTC. This chain connects TRBV20-1 to TRBJ2-1, with TRBD2 matching 15 bases. This CDR3 is built from 15 residues. The ends lost 6 bases at V and 10 bases at J; junction bases unmatched: 10. Germline V gene sequence: CDR1 DFQATT, CDR2 SNEGSKA (reference sequence).

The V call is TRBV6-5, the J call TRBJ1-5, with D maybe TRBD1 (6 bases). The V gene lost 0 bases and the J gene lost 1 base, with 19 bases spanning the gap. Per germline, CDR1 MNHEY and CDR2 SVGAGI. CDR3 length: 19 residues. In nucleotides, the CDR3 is TGTGCCAGCAGTTACTCGATGGACTGGGGGGCCGGGAGCAATCAGCCCCAGCATTTT. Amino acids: CASSYSMDWGAGSNQPQHF.

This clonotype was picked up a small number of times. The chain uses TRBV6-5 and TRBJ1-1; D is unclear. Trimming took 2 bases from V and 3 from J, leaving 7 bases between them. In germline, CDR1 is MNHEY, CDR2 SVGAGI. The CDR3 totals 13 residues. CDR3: CASSYKRDTEAFF. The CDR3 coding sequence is TGTGCCAGCAGTTACAAGAGGGACACTGAAGCTTTCTTT.

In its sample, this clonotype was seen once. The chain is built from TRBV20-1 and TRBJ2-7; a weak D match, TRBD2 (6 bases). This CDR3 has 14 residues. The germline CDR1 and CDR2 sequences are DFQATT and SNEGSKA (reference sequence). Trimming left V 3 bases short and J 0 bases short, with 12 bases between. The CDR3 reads CSASGGASSYEQYF. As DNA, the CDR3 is TGCAGTGCTAGCGGCGGGGCTAGCTCCTACGAGCAGTACTTC.

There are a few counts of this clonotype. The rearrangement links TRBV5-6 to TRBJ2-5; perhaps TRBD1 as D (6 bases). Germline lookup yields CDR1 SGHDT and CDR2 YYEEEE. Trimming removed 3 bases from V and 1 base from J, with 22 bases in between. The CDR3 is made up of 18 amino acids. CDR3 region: CASSSTFLGRGLQETQYF. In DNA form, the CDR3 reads TGTGCCAGCAGCTCGACCTTTTTGGGCAGGGGCCTCCAAGAGACCCAGTACTTC.

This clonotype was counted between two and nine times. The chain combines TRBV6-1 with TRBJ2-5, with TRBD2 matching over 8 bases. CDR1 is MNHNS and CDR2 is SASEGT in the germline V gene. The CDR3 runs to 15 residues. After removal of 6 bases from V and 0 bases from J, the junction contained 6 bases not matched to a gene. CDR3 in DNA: TGTGCCAGCAGGAGCGGGAGTGCGTACCAAGAGACCCAGTACTTC. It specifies CASRSGSAYQETQYF.

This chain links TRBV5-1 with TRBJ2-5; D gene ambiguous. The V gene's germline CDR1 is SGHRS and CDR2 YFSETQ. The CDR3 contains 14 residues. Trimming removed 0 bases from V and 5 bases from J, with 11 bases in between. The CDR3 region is CASSLGAERETQYF. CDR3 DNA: TGCGCCAGCAGCTTGGGGGCGGAAAGGGAGACCCAGTACTTC.

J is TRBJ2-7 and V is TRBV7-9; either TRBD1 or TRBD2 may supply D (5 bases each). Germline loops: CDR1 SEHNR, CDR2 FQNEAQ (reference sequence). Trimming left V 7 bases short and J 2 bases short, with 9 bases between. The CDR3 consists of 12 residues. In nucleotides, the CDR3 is TGTGCCAGCACCGGGGACGCCTACGAGCAGTACTTC. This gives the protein CASTGDAYEQYF.

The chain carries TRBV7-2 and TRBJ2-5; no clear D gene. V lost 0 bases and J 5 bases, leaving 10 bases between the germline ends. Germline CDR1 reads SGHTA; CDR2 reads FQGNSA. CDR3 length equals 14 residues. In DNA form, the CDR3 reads TGTGCCAGCAGCTTAGCGTCTAGTGCCGAGACCCAGTACTTC. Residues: CASSLASSAETQYF.

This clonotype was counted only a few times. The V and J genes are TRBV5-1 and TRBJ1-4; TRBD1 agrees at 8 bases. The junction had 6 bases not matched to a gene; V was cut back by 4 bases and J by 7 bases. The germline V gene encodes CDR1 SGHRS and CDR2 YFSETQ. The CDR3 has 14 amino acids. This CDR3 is CASSGQGAGEKLFF. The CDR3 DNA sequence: TGCGCCAGCAGCGGGCAGGGGGCCGGTGAAAAACTGTTTTTT.

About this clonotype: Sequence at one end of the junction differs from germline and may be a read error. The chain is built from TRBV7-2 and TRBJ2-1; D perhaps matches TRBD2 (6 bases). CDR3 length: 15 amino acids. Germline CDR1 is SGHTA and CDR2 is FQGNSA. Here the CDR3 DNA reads TGTGCCAGCAGTTCAAACGGGAGATCCTTCAATGAGCAGTTCTTC. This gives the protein CASSSNGRSFNEQFF.

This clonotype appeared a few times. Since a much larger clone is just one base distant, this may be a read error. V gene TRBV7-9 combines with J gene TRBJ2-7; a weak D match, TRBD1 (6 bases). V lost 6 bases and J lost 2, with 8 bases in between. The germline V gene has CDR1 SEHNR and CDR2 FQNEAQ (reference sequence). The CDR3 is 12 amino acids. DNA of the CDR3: TGTGCCAGCAGTGGGACACCCTACGAGCAGTACTTC. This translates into CASSGTPYEQYF. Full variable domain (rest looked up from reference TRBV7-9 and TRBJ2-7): DTGVSQNPRHKITKRGQNVTFRCDPISEHNRLYWYRQTLGQGPEFLTYFQNEAQLEKSRLLSDRFSAERPKGSFSTLEIQRTEQGDSAMYLCASSGTPYEQYFGPGTRLTVT.

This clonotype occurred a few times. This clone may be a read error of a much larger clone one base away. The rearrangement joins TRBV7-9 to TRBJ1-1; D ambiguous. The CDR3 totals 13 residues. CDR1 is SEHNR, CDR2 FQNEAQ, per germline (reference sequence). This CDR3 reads CASRLEGNTEAFF. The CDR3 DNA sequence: TGTGCCAGCAGGTTAGAGGGGAACACTGAAGCTTTCTTT.